Below are 9 T cell receptor beta chains sequenced from a single sample in a study of blood T cell repertoires in COVID-19. Libraries were prepared by immunoSEQ multiplex PCR; TCRdb keeps only in-frame clonotypes and omits some of them. Among about 250,000 clones listed, over 75% were seen once. Specimen: peripheral blood. Receptor source: a man between 45 and 60 years old with COVID-19, enrolled during active disease.

The V call is TRBV18, the J call TRBJ2-7; 11 nucleotides line up with TRBD1. CDR1 and CDR2 (germline): KGHSH, LQKENI. The CDR3 extends over 15 amino acids. Losses at the gene ends were 2 bases for V and 5 bases for J; bases not matched to a gene: 5. The CDR3: CASSPTRDRGNEQYF. CDR3 bases: TGTGCCAGCTCACCAACGAGGGACAGGGGGAACGAGCAGTACTTC.

This clone was detected only once. This sequence joins TRBV7-9 and TRBJ1-1, with TRBD1 matching 9 bases. This CDR3 is 15 amino acids long. The V gene end was trimmed by 1 base and the J gene end by 4 bases; junction bases not matched to a gene: 4. Per germline, CDR1 SEHNR and CDR2 FQNEAQ (reference sequence). This CDR3 is CASSLEGTGLTEAFF. As DNA, the CDR3 is TGTGCCAGCAGCTTAGAGGGGACAGGGCTCACTGAAGCTTTCTTT.

This sequence joins TRBV15 and TRBJ1-1; TRBD1 aligns across 8 bases. The V gene end was trimmed by 5 bases and the J gene end by 4 bases; junction bases not matched to a gene: 3. This CDR3 region has 13 residues. Germline CDR1 is LNHNV and CDR2 is YYDKDF (reference sequence). The CDR3 region is CATSGTGGTEAFF. The CDR3 region has the DNA TGTGCCACCAGCGGAACAGGGGGCACTGAAGCTTTCTTT.

The CDR3 DNA is TGTGCCAGCAGTGAGGGCGGGGGCCCCCAAGAGACCCAGTACTTC. Translation: CASSEGGGPQETQYF. V is TRBV25-1 and J is TRBJ2-5, with D possibly TRBD2 on 7 matching bases. Trimming took off 3 bases at V and 1 base at J, with 12 bases between the two ends. The germline V gene has CDR1 MGHDK and CDR2 SYGVNS. The CDR3 is 15 amino acids.

This chain connects TRBV7-9 to TRBJ2-7; 11 bases agree with TRBD2. The CDR3 loop spans 14 amino acids. Trimming took 6 bases from V and 3 from J; bases not matched to a gene: 4. Germline V gene data show CDR1 as SEHNR and CDR2 as FQNEAQ (reference sequence). CDR3 nucleotide sequence: TGTGCCAGCAGTCCCCTAGCGGGGGGCTACGAGCAGTACTTC. Its translation is CASSPLAGGYEQYF.

The chain has TRBV7-2 and TRBJ1-4, with 8 nucleotides matching TRBD1. J gave up 3 bases and V 4 bases, and 4 bases lay outside the gene matches. Germline-derived CDR1 and CDR2 are SGHTA and FQGNSA. This CDR3 region has 15 residues. The CDR3 is CASSSWTGSNEKLFF. CDR3 bases: TGTGCCAGCAGCTCATGGACAGGGTCTAATGAAAAACTGTTTTTT.

In DNA, the CDR3 is TGTGCCAGCAGCAAGTCCAGCTACGAGCAGTACTTC. Residues: CASSKSSYEQYF. The chain has TRBV25-1 and TRBJ2-7; no firm D call. Per the germline V gene, CDR1 is MGHDK and CDR2 is SYGVNS. Trimming pared 6 bases from V and 3 bases from J, leaving 9 bases between. The CDR3 totals 12 residues.

J is TRBJ1-3 and V is TRBV2; no firm D call. Trimming cost V 0 bases and J 6 bases, with 3 bases left between them. The length of the CDR3 is 12 residues. CDR1 and CDR2 (germline): SNHLY, FYNNEI. In DNA form, the CDR3 reads TGTGCCAGCAGTGAAGCTCTAAACACCATATATTTT. As protein: CASSEALNTIYF.

The rearrangement links TRBV2 to TRBJ1-6; TRBD1 agrees at 9 bases. This CDR3 contains 12 residues. V gave up 10 bases and J gave up 7 bases; unmatched junction bases: 2. From germline, CDR1 is SNHLY and CDR2 FYNNEI. CDR3 residues: CATQGANSPLHF. In DNA form, the CDR3 reads TGTGCCACACAGGGGGCGAATTCACCCCTCCACTTT.